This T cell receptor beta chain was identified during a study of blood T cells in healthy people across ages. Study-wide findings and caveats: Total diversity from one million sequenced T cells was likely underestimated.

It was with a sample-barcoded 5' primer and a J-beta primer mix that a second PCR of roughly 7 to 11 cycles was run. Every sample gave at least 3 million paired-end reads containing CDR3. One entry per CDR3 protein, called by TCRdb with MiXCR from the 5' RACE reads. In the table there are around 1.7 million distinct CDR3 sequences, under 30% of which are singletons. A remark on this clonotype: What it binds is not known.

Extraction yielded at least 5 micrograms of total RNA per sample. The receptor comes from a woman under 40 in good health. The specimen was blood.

Written as DNA, the CDR3 is TGTGCCACCAGGAGCAGGGAACACAATGAGCAGTTCTTC. Its translation is CATRSREHNEQFF. The rearrangement uses TRBV24-1 and TRBJ2-1; the D gene is possibly TRBD1 (5 bases). CDR3 length equals 13 residues. Germline lookup yields CDR1 KGHDR and CDR2 SFDVKD. V was cut by 7 bases and J by 5 bases, with 11 bases left in between.